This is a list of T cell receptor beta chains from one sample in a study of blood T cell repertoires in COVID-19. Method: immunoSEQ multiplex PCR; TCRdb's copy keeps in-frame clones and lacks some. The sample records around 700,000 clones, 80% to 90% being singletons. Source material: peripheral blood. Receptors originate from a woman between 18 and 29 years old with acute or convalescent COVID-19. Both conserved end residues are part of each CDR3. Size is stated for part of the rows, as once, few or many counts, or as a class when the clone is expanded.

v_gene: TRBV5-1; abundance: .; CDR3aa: CASSSGTGFDAFF
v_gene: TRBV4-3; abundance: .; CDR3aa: CASSQMHRANYGYTF
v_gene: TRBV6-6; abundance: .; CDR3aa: CASSYSAEKLFF
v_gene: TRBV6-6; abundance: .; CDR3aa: CASRPSGGWDTQYF
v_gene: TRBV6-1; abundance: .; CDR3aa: CASSETPGGEQYF
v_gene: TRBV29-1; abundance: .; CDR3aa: CSVAPGRGNQPQHF
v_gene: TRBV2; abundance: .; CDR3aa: CASSPGGVSGELFF
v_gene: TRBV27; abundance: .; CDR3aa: CASSLTGAGQPQHF
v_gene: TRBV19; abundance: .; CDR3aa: CASSMGRTSYEQYF
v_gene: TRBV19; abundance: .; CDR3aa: CASRRGGATLLNTEAFF
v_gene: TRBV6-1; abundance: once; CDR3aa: CASSGMGQGRGMNTEAFF
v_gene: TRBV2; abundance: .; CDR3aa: CASSGRGRETQYF
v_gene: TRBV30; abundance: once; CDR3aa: CAWSRRGNQPQHF
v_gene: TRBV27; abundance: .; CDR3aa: CASSPRTGGRGYTF
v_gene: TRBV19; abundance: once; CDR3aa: CASSIHGGAHEKLFF
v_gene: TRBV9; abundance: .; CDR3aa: CASSVGEPLEPRDTQYF
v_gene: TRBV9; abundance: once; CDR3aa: CASSVANSGGGEQFF
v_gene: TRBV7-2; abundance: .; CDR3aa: CASSLAGRGLGNIQYF
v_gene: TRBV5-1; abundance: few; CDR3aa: CASSLNEGQGGYTF
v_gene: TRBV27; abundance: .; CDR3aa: CATREGGAGKNIQYF
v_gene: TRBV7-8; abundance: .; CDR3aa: CASSPEGQGWSSYNEQFF
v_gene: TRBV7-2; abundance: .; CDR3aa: CASSFSGDQTQFF
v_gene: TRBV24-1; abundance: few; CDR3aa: CATSDFRQGPYNEQFF
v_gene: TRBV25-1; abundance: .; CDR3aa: CASSDRFRDFGGYTF
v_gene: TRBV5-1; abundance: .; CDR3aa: CASSLEVGTNYGYTF
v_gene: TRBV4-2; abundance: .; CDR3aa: CASSPRTGKSTDTQYF
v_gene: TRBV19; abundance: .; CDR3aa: CASNGAAGANVLTF
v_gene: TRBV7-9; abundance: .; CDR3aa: CASSPRGSGNTIYF
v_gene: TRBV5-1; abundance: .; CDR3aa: CASSLTGSGNTIYF
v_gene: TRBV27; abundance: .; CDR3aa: CASSSPTGEVSEQFF
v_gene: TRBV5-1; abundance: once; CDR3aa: CASSYASRGARDTQYF
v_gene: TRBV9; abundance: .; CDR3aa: CASSVRDLPYEQYF
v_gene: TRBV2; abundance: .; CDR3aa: CASLVAGGPGNEQFF
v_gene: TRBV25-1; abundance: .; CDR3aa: CASSDRDRGRYEQYF
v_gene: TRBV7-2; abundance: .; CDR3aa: CASSLAYDRVHVGELFF
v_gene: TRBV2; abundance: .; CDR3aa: CASGLASNTGELFF
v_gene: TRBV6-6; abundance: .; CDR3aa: CASSPRQGGLNTEAFF